A selection of T cell receptor beta chains follows, all from one sample in a study of blood T cell repertoires in COVID-19. Libraries were prepared by immunoSEQ multiplex PCR; TCRdb keeps only in-frame clonotypes and omits some of them. The sample lists fewer than 200,000 clones, 84% occurring once. The sample consisted of peripheral blood. Source of these receptors: a man in his forties or fifties who had recovered from COVID-19. Each CDR3 is given with its conserved first and last residue.

v_gene | len | CDR3aa
TRBV30 | 14 | CAWSNTAGGYEQYF
TRBV19 | 16 | CASSIGAGGGTDTQYF
TRBV5-5 | 15 | CASRAGQGRYNEQFF
TRBV28 | 14 | CASSLGQLNTEAFF
TRBV5-5 | 15 | CASSRTSGTYNEQFF
TRBV10-3 | 13 | CAISERGNYGYTF
TRBV4-1 | 13 | CASSQQRTGELFF
TRBV10-1 | 13 | CASGGTLPLRYTF
TRBV24-1 | 13 | CATSDAMPDTQYF
TRBV23-1 | 14 | CASSALAERYEQYF
TRBV7-9 | 12 | CASSPPGVEQYF
TRBV15 | 17 | CATSRDPPGLGYNEQFF
TRBV27 | 16 | CASSLSPAAGYNEQFF
TRBV10-3 | 12 | CAISGGGGEQFF
TRBV9 | 15 | CASSAEGAPVYEQYF
TRBV6-5 | 15 | CASRQHREPTYEQYF
TRBV4-1 | 15 | CASSQSSDWPYEQYF
TRBV15 | 14 | CATSRADREETQYF
TRBV2 | 15 | CASTKSPATNEKLFF
TRBV7-2 | 13 | CASSDYNTGELFF
TRBV16 | 14 | CASNQQGATGELFF
TRBV11-2 | 12 | CASSPSGNTIYF
TRBV18 | 16 | CASSTTKRVSYNEQFF
TRBV5-5 | 18 | CASTLGGLAETSYNEQFF
TRBV7-2 | 15 | CASSLEIGGLYEQYF
TRBV11-3 | 13 | CASSLGPFEEAFF
TRBV19 | 14 | CATKSGGAVDTQYF
TRBV28 | 14 | CASSLKGVDQPQHF